The rows below give T cell receptor beta chains drawn from one sample of a study of cytomegalovirus exposure and HLA in healthy donors. The data were produced by immunoSEQ multiplex PCR, yet TCRdb's version contains in-frame clones alone and is incomplete. Among over 80,000 clones listed, less than 85% were seen once. Source material: PBMCs. The source of these receptors is a young man in good health and CMV-seropositive. The CDR3 runs from the conserved cysteine through the conserved F or W. Fields, in order: J gene, V gene, clone size, CDR3 length, D gene, CDR3 protein, CDR3 DNA. D genes are given only for firm matches. Only some rows state a clone size, as once, few, many or a class for expanded clones.

J: TRBJ2-3
V: TRBV25-1
size: -
length: 17
D: TRBD2
CDR3: CASSGGLAGTFTDTQYF
DNA: TGTGCCAGCAGTGGCGGACTAGCGGGTACGTTCACAGATACGCAGTATTTT

J: TRBJ2-2
V: TRBV4-1
size: -
length: 13
D: -
CDR3: CASSPRGAGELFF
DNA: TGCGCCAGCAGCCCCCGAGGAGCCGGGGAGCTGTTTTTT

J: TRBJ1-2
V: TRBV6-1
size: once
length: 13
D: TRBD1
CDR3: CASREGTGVGYTF
DNA: TGTGCCAGCAGAGAAGGGACAGGGGTCGGCTACACCTTC

J: TRBJ1-5
V: TRBV5-3
size: -
length: 16
D: TRBD1
CDR3: CARSLPQGEDDQPQHF
DNA: TGTGCCAGAAGCTTGCCCCAGGGGGAGGACGATCAGCCCCAGCATTTT

J: TRBJ2-1
V: TRBV10-1
size: -
length: 14
D: -
CDR3: CASSEGRGYNEQFF
DNA: TGCGCCAGCAGTGAGGGCAGGGGTTACAATGAGCAGTTCTTC

J: TRBJ1-4
V: TRBV21-1
size: -
length: 14
D: -
CDR3: CASSKVTRGEKLFF
DNA: TGTGCCAGCAGCAAAGTTACCCGAGGGGAAAAACTGTTTTTT

J: TRBJ2-1
V: TRBV28
size: -
length: 16
D: -
CDR3: CASSTTASSSYNEQFF
DNA: TGTGCCAGCAGTACGACAGCGTCGAGCTCCTACAATGAGCAGTTCTTC

J: TRBJ2-2
V: TRBV28
size: -
length: 14
D: -
CDR3: CASSRLVPAGELFF
DNA: TGTGCCAGCAGTCGACTAGTTCCCGCCGGGGAGCTGTTTTTT

J: TRBJ2-5
V: TRBV2
size: -
length: 13
D: -
CDR3: CASRQDREETQYF
DNA: TGTGCCAGCAGACAGGACAGAGAAGAGACCCAGTACTTC

J: TRBJ1-5
V: TRBV29-1
size: -
length: 12
D: TRBD1
CDR3: CSVGTGNQPQHF
DNA: TGCAGCGTTGGGACAGGGAATCAGCCCCAGCATTTT

J: TRBJ1-5
V: TRBV5-1
size: few
length: 14
D: -
CDR3: CASSLGDIDQPQHF
DNA: TGCGCCAGCAGCTTGGGCGACATCGATCAGCCCCAGCATTTT

J: TRBJ2-3
V: TRBV5-4
size: once
length: 14
D: -
CDR3: CASSLGGKLDTQYF
DNA: TGTGCCAGCAGCCTAGGAGGGAAGTTGGATACGCAGTATTTT